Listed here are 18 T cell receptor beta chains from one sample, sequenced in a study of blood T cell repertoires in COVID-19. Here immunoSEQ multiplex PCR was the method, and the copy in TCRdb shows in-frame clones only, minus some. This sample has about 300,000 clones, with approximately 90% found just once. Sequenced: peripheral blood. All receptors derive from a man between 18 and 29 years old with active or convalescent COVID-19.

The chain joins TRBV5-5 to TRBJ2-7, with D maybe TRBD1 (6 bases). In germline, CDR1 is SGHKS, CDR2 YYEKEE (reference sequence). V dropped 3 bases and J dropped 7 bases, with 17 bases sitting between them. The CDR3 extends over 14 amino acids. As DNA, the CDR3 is TGTGCCAGCAGCTCCATGACAGGCCCAAGGGAGCAGTACTTC. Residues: CASSSMTGPREQYF.

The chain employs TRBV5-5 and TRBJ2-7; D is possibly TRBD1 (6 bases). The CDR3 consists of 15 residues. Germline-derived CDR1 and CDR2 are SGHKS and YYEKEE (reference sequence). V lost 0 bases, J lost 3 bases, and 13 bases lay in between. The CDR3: CASSLAARDNYEQYF. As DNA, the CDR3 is TGTGCCAGCAGCTTGGCCGCCCGGGACAACTACGAGCAGTACTTC.

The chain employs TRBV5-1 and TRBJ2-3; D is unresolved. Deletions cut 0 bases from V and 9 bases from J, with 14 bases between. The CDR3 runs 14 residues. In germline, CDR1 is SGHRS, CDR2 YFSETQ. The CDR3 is CASSLGQLLGTQYF. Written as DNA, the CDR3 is TGCGCCAGCAGCTTGGGGCAGCTTCTCGGGACGCAGTATTTT.

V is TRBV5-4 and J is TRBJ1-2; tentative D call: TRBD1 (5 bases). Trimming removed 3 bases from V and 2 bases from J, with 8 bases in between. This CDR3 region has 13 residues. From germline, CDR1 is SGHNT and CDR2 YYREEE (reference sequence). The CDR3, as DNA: TGTGCCAGCAGCTCGACAGTGAACTATGGCTACACCTTC. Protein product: CASSSTVNYGYTF.

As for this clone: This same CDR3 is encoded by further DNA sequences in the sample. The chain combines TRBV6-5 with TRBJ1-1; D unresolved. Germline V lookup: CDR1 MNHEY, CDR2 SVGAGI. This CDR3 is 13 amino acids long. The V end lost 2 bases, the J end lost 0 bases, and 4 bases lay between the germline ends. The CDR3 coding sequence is TGTGCCAGCAGTTACCAGATGAACACTGAAGCTTTCTTT. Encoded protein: CASSYQMNTEAFF.

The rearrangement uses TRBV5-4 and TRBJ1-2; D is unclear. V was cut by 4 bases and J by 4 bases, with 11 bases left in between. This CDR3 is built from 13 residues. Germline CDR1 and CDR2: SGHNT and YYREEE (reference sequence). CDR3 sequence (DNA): TGTGCCAGCAGCGCGGGCGAAGGCTATGGCTACACCTTC. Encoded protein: CASSAGEGYGYTF.

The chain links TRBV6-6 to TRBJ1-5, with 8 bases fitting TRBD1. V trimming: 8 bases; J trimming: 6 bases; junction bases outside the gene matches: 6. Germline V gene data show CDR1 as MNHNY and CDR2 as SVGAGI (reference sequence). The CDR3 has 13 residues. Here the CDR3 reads CASATGGSQPQHF. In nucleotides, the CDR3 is TGTGCCAGCGCCACAGGGGGGAGTCAGCCCCAGCATTTT.

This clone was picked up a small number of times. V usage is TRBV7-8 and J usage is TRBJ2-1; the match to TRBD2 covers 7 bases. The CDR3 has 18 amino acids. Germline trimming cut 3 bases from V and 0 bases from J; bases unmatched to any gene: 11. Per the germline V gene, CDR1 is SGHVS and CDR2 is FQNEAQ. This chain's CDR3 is CASSFIGSRGSSYNEQFF. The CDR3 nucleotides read TGTGCCAGCAGCTTTATAGGTTCGCGGGGGAGCTCCTACAATGAGCAGTTCTTC.

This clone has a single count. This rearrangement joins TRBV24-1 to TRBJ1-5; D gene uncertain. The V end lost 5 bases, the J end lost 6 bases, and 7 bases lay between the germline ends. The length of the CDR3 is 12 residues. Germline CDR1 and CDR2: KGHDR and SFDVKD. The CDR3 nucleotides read TGTGCCACCAGTGCTGGGAGTCAGCCCCAGCATTTT. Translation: CATSAGSQPQHF.

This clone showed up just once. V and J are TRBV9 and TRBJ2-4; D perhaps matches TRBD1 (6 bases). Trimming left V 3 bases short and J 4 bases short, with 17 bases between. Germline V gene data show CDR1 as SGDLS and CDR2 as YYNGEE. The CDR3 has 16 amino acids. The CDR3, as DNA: TGTGCCAGCAGCGACCCCCTCCGGGACAAGAAAAACATTCAGTACTTC. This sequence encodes CASSDPLRDKKNIQYF.

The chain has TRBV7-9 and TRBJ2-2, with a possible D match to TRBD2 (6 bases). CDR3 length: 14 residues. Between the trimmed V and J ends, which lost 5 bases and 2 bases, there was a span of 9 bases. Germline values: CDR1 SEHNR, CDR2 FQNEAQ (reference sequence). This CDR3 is CASSRDFNTGELFF. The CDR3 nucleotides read TGTGCCAGCAGCCGGGACTTCAACACCGGGGAGCTGTTTTTT.

The CDR3 DNA reads as TGCGCCAGCAGCGCAACAGGGTTCCACGAGCAGTACTTC. It codes for CASSATGFHEQYF. The chain employs TRBV5-1 and TRBJ2-7; perhaps TRBD1 as D (6 bases). Germline V gives CDR1 SGHRS, CDR2 YFSETQ. V lost 4 bases, J lost 5 bases, and 13 bases lay in between. CDR3 size: 13 residues.

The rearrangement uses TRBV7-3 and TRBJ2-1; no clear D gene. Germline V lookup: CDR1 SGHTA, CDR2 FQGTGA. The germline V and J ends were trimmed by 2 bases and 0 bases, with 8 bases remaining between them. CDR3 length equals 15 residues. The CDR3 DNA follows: TGTGCCAGCAGCTTAGATGGCAGCTCCTACAATGAGCAGTTCTTC. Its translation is CASSLDGSSYNEQFF.

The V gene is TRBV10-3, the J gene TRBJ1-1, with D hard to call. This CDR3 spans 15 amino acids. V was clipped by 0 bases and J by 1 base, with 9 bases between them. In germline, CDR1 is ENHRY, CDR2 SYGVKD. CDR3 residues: CAISESGEQNTEAFF. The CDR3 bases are TGTGCCATCAGTGAGTCCGGGGAACAGAACACTGAAGCTTTCTTT.

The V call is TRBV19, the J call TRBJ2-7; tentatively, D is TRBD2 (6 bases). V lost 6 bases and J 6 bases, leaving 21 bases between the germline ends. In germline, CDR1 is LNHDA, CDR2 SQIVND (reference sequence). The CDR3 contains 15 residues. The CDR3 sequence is CASRPKSGTPREQYF. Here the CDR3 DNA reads TGTGCCAGTAGACCCAAATCCGGGACTCCTCGCGAGCAGTACTTC.

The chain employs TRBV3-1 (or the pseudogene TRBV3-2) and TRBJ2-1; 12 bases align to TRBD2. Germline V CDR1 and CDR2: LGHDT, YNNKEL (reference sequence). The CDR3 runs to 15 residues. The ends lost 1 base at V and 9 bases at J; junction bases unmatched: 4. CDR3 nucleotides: TGTGCCAGCAGCCAAGGGACTAGCGGGGTTGGTGAGCAGTTCTTC. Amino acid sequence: CASSQGTSGVGEQFF.

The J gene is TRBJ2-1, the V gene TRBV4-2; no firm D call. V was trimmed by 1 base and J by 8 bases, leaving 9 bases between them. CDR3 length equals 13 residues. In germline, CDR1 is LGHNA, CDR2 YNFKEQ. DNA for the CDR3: TGTGCCAGCAGCCAAGGTAAAAGCGATGAGCAGTTCTTC. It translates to CASSQGKSDEQFF.

As DNA, the CDR3 is TGCGCCAGCAGCCAGAAAACCCCCGGGACTAGCTACAATGAGCAGTTCTTC. This translates into CASSQKTPGTSYNEQFF. The chain is built from TRBV4-1 and TRBJ2-1; TRBD2 agrees at 8 bases. This CDR3 region has 17 residues. J was trimmed by 3 bases and V by 3 bases; bases with no gene match: 10. CDR1 is MGHRA and CDR2 is YSYEKL in the germline V gene.